The 20 T cell receptor beta chains in this list originate from one sample, sequenced in a study of blood T cell repertoires in COVID-19. Method: immunoSEQ multiplex PCR; TCRdb's copy keeps in-frame clones and lacks some. The sample lists 200,000 to 250,000 clones, around 81% occurring once. The specimen sequenced was peripheral blood. The receptor set was obtained from a human donor in a cohort sampled during active COVID-19.

V and J are TRBV13 and TRBJ2-5; TRBD2 agrees at 9 bases. The CDR3 has 17 residues. Germline-derived CDR1 and CDR2 are PRHDT and FYEKMQ (reference sequence). The V segment lost 4 bases and the J segment 2 bases; nucleotides outside the gene matches: 11. The CDR3 DNA is TGTGCCAGCAGCTCCCGATCAAGCGGGGGGTTACAAGAGACCCAGTACTTC. This sequence encodes CASSSRSSGGLQETQYF.

This clone was seen once. V gene TRBV7-2 combines with J gene TRBJ1-1, with D hard to call. This CDR3 region has 14 residues. CDR1 SGHTA and CDR2 FQGNSA come from the germline V gene. Trimming pared 0 bases from V and 0 bases from J, leaving 5 bases between. The CDR3 coding sequence is TGTGCCAGCAGCTTAGCGTACATGAACACTGAAGCTTTCTTT. Its translation is CASSLAYMNTEAFF.

CDR3 in DNA: TGTGCCAGCAGTCCACTCGGGGGGCATAGCGGGGAGCTGTTTTTT. Its protein is CASSPLGGHSGELFF. The chain employs TRBV28 and TRBJ2-2; D is possibly TRBD2 (7 bases). There are 15 residues in the CDR3. The V gene lost 5 bases and the J gene lost 7 bases, with 17 bases spanning the gap. CDR1 MDHEN and CDR2 SYDVKM come from the germline V gene.

The chain has TRBV28 and TRBJ1-5, with D perhaps matching TRBD1 (5 bases). The CDR3 is made up of 14 amino acids. V was cut by 4 bases and J by 2 bases, with 9 bases left in between. Germline CDR1 and CDR2: MDHEN and SYDVKM. CDR3: CASSWAGGNQPQHF. The DNA of the CDR3 is TGTGCCAGCAGTTGGGCGGGGGGCAATCAGCCCCAGCATTTT.

V usage is TRBV29-1 and J usage is TRBJ1-4, with 10 bases fitting TRBD1. This CDR3 comprises 13 residues. In germline, CDR1 is SQVTM, CDR2 ANQGSEA. The J segment lost 6 bases and the V segment lost 6 bases, leaving 4 bases of the junction unmatched. CDR3 amino acids: CSVPGQGHEKLFF. The CDR3 nucleotides read TGCAGCGTCCCGGGACAGGGGCATGAAAAACTGTTTTTT.

The chain links TRBV5-6 to TRBJ2-1; 10 nucleotides align to TRBD2. The CDR3 is 15 amino acids. With V trimmed by 1 base and J by 9 bases, 7 bases remained unmatched. CDR1 and CDR2 from the germline V gene are SGHDT and YYEEEE. The CDR3 reads CASSLLPSGSGEQFF. The CDR3 DNA reads as TGTGCCAGCAGCTTGTTGCCTAGCGGGAGTGGTGAGCAGTTCTTC.

The V gene is TRBV10-3, the J gene TRBJ2-3; 7 bases agree with TRBD2. Germline loops: CDR1 ENHRY, CDR2 SYGVKD. The CDR3 is 16 amino acids. V lost 5 bases to trimming and J lost 0 bases; unmatched junction nucleotides: 8. The CDR3 protein is CAISPTSAVSTDTQYF. The CDR3 DNA is TGTGCCATCAGTCCTACTAGCGCGGTTAGCACAGATACGCAGTATTTT.

The chain couples TRBV28 to TRBJ1-5; D uncertain. The CDR3 runs 14 residues. V lost 5 bases and J lost 0, with 8 bases in between. Per the germline V gene, CDR1 is MDHEN and CDR2 is SYDVKM. CDR3 in amino acids: CASSQHSSNQPQHF. CDR3 DNA: TGTGCCAGCAGTCAACACAGTAGCAATCAGCCCCAGCATTTT.

This chain joins TRBV7-2 and TRBJ1-2, with D maybe TRBD1 (5 bases). Trimming left V 5 bases short and J 7 bases short, with 11 bases between. The germline CDR1 and CDR2 sequences are SGHTA and FQGNSA. The CDR3 is 12 amino acids. Here the CDR3 DNA reads TGTGCCAGCAGCATTGATAGGGGTGGCTACACCTTC. It encodes CASSIDRGGYTF. The full variable domain, its missing parts supplied by reference TRBV7-2 and TRBJ1-2, is GAGVSQSPSNKVTEKGKDVELRCDPISGHTALYWYRQSLGQGLEFLIYFQGNSAPDKSGLPSDRFSAERTGGSVSTLTIQRTQQEDSAVYLCASSIDRGGYTFGSGTRLTVV.

This chain connects TRBV6-2 or TRBV6-3 to TRBJ1-5; possible D gene TRBD1, 5 bases. The CDR3 length is 17 residues. The V and J ends lost 4 bases and 2 bases respectively, with 18 bases between them. Germline V gene lookup returns CDR1 MNHEY and CDR2 SVGEGT. CDR3 loop: CASSSLQQAVGNQPQHF. The CDR3 DNA is TGTGCCAGCAGTTCCCTCCAACAGGCAGTGGGCAATCAGCCCCAGCATTTT.

J is TRBJ1-5 and V is TRBV7-9; perhaps TRBD1 as D (5 bases). This CDR3 has 15 residues. The germline V gene has CDR1 SEHNR and CDR2 FQNEAQ (reference sequence). V lost 3 bases, J lost 2 bases, and 11 bases lay in between. CDR3 nucleotide sequence: TGTGCCAGCAGCTTGGACACCTGGGGCAATCAGCCCCAGCATTTT. This translates into CASSLDTWGNQPQHF. The whole variable domain, filled in from reference TRBV7-9 and TRBJ1-5, reads DTGVSQNPRHKITKRGQNVTFRCDPISEHNRLYWYRQTLGQGPEFLTYFQNEAQLEKSRLLSDRFSAERPKGSFSTLEIQRTEQGDSAMYLCASSLDTWGNQPQHFGDGTRLSIL.

The chain employs TRBV18 and TRBJ1-6; the match to TRBD1 covers 7 bases. Looked up from germline, CDR1 is KGHSH and CDR2 is LQKENI. V was clipped by 0 bases and J by 8 bases; unmatched bases: 4. The CDR3 is made up of 15 amino acids. The CDR3 region has the DNA TGTGCCAGCTCACCACCCGACAGGGACGATTCACCCCTCCACTTT. This codes for CASSPPDRDDSPLHF.

V usage is TRBV28 and J usage is TRBJ2-5; tentatively, D is TRBD1 (5 bases). The CDR3 totals 13 residues. The V end lost 8 bases, the J end lost 2 bases, and 12 bases lay between the germline ends. The germline CDR1 and CDR2 sequences are MDHEN and SYDVKM. The CDR3 sequence: CASGTTEQETQYF. The DNA of the CDR3 is TGTGCCAGCGGAACGACAGAGCAAGAGACCCAGTACTTC.

The table lists this clone with many counts. The CDR3 reads CASSLVQGPYEQYF. The CDR3 DNA is TGTGCCAGCAGCTTGGTACAGGGACCCTACGAGCAGTACTTC. This chain joins TRBV7-2 and TRBJ2-7; maybe TRBD1 (6 bases). The CDR3 consists of 14 residues. In germline, CDR1 is SGHTA, CDR2 FQGNSA. V was clipped by 3 bases and J by 2 bases, with 11 bases between them.

The chain carries TRBV18 and TRBJ1-2; D remains ambiguous. Germline CDR1 is KGHSH and CDR2 is LQKENI. The length of the CDR3 is 15 residues. With 5 bases removed from V and 5 bases from J, the gap between germline ends came to 18 bases. CDR3: CASSYGPRAIYGYTF. CDR3 in DNA: TGTGCCAGCTCATATGGGCCGCGAGCTATTTATGGCTACACCTTC. The variable domain in full, with the rest retrieved from reference TRBV18 and TRBJ1-2, is NAGVMQNPRHLVRRRGQEARLRCSPMKGHSHVYWYRQLPEEGLKFMVYLQKENIIDESGMPKERFSAEFPKEGPSILRIQQVVRGDSAAYFCASSYGPRAIYGYTFGSGTRLTVV.

This clone showed up just a few times. The chain recombines TRBV18 with TRBJ2-1, with D maybe TRBD2 (5 bases). Germline CDR1 KGHSH, CDR2 LQKENI. V was clipped by 6 bases and J by 6 bases, with 24 bases between them. The CDR3 has 17 residues. DNA of the CDR3: TGTGCCAGCTCCGTAAACGCTCCGGGCTCAGCGGCCAATGAGCAGTTCTTC. Amino acids: CASSVNAPGSAANEQFF. The full variable domain, completed using reference TRBV18 and TRBJ2-1, is NAGVMQNPRHLVRRRGQEARLRCSPMKGHSHVYWYRQLPEEGLKFMVYLQKENIIDESGMPKERFSAEFPKEGPSILRIQQVVRGDSAAYFCASSVNAPGSAANEQFFGPGTRLTVL.

The chain is built from TRBV5-1 and TRBJ2-1; D is ambiguous. With 4 bases removed from V and 0 bases from J, the gap between germline ends came to 14 bases. This CDR3 comprises 16 residues. The germline gives CDR1 SGHRS, CDR2 YFSETQ. In DNA form, the CDR3 reads TGCGCCAGCAGCCTAAGAGAAAGTACCTCCTACAATGAGCAGTTCTTC. Protein sequence: CASSLRESTSYNEQFF.

The V call is TRBV10-3, the J call TRBJ1-2; D possibly corresponds to TRBD1 (5 bases). Trimming took off 0 bases at V and 10 bases at J, with 12 bases between the two ends. There are 13 residues in the CDR3. Germline CDR1 and CDR2: ENHRY and SYGVKD. CDR3 sequence: CAISESGRGNYTF. For the CDR3, the DNA is TGTGCCATCAGTGAGTCGGGTAGGGGTAACTACACCTTC.

The rearrangement links TRBV10-3 to TRBJ2-3; 10 bases match TRBD1. After removal of 6 bases from V and 4 bases from J, the junction contained 10 bases not matched to a gene. The CDR3 length is 16 residues. The germline V gene encodes CDR1 ENHRY and CDR2 SYGVKD. CDR3 loop: CAIRPGTGVAADTQYF. For the CDR3, the DNA is TGTGCCATCAGGCCCGGGACAGGGGTTGCCGCAGATACGCAGTATTTT.

The rearrangement joins TRBV7-8 to TRBJ2-7, with D unresolved. The CDR3 totals 15 residues. Trimming took off 5 bases at V and 3 bases at J, with 17 bases between the two ends. Looked up from germline, CDR1 is SGHVS and CDR2 is FQNEAQ. CDR3 DNA: TGTGCCAGCAGCCCCCTTTGGCAGGCCAACTACGAGCAGTACTTC. It yields the protein CASSPLWQANYEQYF.